The present TCR beta chain was sequenced within a study of blood T cell repertoires in COVID-19. The overall study: T cells, B-cell-depleted T cells, or PBMCs supplied cDNA or gDNA.

In the original workflow: Amplification with reference gene primers provided the estimates of nucleated cell counts. Sequenced by immunoSEQ multiplex PCR; TCRdb stores in-frame clones only, minus some. D and trimming were read from the DNA, whereas the V and J calls and clone size are those reported in that table. The table has roughly 280,000 clones, around 84% seen once. CDR3 length: 15 amino acids. V gave up 6 bases and J gave up 5 bases, with 20 bases separating them. The germline gives CDR1 SGHAT, CDR2 FQNNGV. J is TRBJ2-7 and V is TRBV11-2; maybe TRBD1 (6 bases). Material: peripheral blood. This sequence originates from a man between 60 and 75 years old with acute or convalescent COVID-19. The CDR3, as DNA: TGTGCCAGCAGTGACCTCGAGGCAGGGGACCACGAGCAGTACTTC. Protein: CASSDLEAGDHEQYF. The full variable domain, its missing parts supplied by reference TRBV11-2 and TRBJ2-7, is EAGVAQSPRYKIIEKRQSVAFWCNPISGHATLYWYQQILGQGPKLLIQFQNNGVVDDSQLPKDRFSAERLKGVDSTLKIQPAKLEDSAVYLCASSDLEAGDHEQYFGPGTRLTVT.